This record concerns one T cell receptor beta chain sequence. Its binding antigen is unknown. Base quality data are lacking; no much larger clone is found one base away. Per the publication, the time point label means: baseline before first vaccination. Vaccinee samples were obtained from the UK trials COV001 and COV002, which included a single-blind randomized controlled phase 2/3 trial of AZD1222 (ChAdOx1 nCoV-19) in healthy adults. For TCRbeta chain sequencing, PBMC samples were collected from trial participants at day 0 and at day 28 after the second dose. V gives up 9 bases and J gives up 7 bases, and the segment between their germline ends measures 14 bases. CDR1 and CDR2 are read off the germline V gene as KGHDR and SFDVKD. From its cysteine to its phenylalanine, the CDR3 spans 12 amino acids. Only the CDR3 DNA stays, 36 bases, in frame from base 1. This record comes from a study of T cell responses to AZD1222 COVID-19 vaccine (dated by TCRdb to about 2021). With regard to the full study: AZD1222 recipients with second doses at about 4 weeks or about 12 weeks were pooled, because spike-specific TCR depth and breadth did not differ between schedules. TCR sequencing was performed for 230 to 250 trial participants, of whom some 200 were given two doses of AZD1222 and about 25 were given two doses of MenACWY control vaccine. Trial participants were enrolled by age into subgroups of 18-55, 56-69 and 70-plus years, and about 150, 27 and 61 TCR-sequenced participants, respectively, were included in these subgroups. Paper-wide results and their limitations: Conclusions about previously exposed vaccinees were limited because only 5 or 6 AZD1222 recipients were SARS-CoV-2 seropositive at baseline. Vaccine-associated CD4 TCRs spanned the whole spike protein, with dominant responses in regions 160-218 and 743-854. The 56-69-year group was small, and its depth increase did not reach significance, likely because of low power. Because no samples from the day 14 peak response were available, repertoires could be characterized only after the peak T cell response. After two AZD1222 doses, spike-specific TCR breadth and depth were significantly higher than at day 0 and than in MenACWY recipients. Epitopes outside the regions mutated in the B.1.351 and B.1.1.7 variants were reportedly recognized by nearly half of the unique spike-specific TCRs. Participants were mostly white British and included more females than males, and it was suggested by the authors that clonal diversity may have been underestimated.

The CDR3 regions of human TCRbeta chains were analyzed by immunosequencing. In the authors' own workflow: TCRs in the repertoires were compared against a reference library of SARS-CoV-2-specific TCRs that had been generated with the MIRA antigen-specificity platform. Breadth was defined as the fraction of unique TCRs that were SARS-CoV-2-associated. Depth was defined as the fraction of total T cells that were SARS-CoV-2-associated. Using the MIRA data, each spike-specific TCR was assigned both to the spike region to which the TCR was reactive and to a CD4 or CD8 class. Log10-transformed breadth and depth values were compared by one-way ANOVA with Sidak's multiple comparisons tests. Imported from immuneACCESS, the table was reduced by TCRdb to in-frame sequences with V and J called. These copies leave out some clones; in studies compared against another copy, an unresolved V gene accounts for under half, and the cause of the remainder is not known. That table gives V, J and clone size, and the DNA gave D and trimming. For this sample there are 83,000 or so clones; more than 75% appear just once. The top ten constitute roughly 9.4% of the sample.

This chain is built from TRBV24-1 and TRBJ1-2; no D gene call is confident. Sequenced here: peripheral blood, sampled on day 0 of AZD1222 vaccination. The receptor comes from an adult in good health. The DNA sequence reads TGTGCCACCGCCGACCCTGGGATTGGCTACACCTTC. This yields the protein CATADPGIGYTF.